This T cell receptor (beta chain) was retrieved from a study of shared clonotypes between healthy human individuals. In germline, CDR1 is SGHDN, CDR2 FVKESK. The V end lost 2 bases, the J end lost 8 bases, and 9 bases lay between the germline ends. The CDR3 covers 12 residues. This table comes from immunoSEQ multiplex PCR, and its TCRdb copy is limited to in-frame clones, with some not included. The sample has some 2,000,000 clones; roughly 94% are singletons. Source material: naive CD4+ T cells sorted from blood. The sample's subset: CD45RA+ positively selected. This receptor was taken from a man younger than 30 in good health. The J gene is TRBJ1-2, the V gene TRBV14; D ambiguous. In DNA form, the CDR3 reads TGTGCCAGCAGCCAACCATACGGGGGCTACACCTTC. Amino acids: CASSQPYGGYTF. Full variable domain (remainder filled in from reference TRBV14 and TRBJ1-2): EAGVTQFPSHSVIEKGQTVTLRCDPISGHDNLYWYRRVMGKEIKFLLHFVKESKQDESGMPNNRFLAERTGGTYSTLKVQPAELEDSGVYFCASSQPYGGYTFGSGTRLTVV.